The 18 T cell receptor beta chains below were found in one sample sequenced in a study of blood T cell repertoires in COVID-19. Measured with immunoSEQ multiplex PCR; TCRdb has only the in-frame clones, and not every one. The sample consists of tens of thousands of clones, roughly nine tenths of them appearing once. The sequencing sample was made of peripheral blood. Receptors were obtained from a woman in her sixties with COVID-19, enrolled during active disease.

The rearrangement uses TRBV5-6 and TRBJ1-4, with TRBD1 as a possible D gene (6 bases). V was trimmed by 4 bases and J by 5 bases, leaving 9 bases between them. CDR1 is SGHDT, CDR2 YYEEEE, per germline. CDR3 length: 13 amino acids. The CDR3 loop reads CASSQGSNEKLFF. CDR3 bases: TGTGCCAGCAGCCAGGGGTCCAATGAAAAACTGTTTTTT.

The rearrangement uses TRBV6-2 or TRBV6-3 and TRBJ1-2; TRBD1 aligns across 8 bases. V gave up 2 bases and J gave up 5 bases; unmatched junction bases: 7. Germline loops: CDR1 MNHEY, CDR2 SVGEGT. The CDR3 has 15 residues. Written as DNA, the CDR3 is TGTGCCAGCAGTTACAACGGACAGGGCCAGTATGGCTACACCTTC. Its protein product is CASSYNGQGQYGYTF.

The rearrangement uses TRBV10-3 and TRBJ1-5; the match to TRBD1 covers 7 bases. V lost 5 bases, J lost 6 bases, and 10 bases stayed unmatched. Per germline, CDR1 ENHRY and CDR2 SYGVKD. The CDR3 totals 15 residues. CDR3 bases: TGTGCCATCAGTCCTTCAGACAGGGTAGGTCAGCCCCAGCATTTT. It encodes CAISPSDRVGQPQHF.

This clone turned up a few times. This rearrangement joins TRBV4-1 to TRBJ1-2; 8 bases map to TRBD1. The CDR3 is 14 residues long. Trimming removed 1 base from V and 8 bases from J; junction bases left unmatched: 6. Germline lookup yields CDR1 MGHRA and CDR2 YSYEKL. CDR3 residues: CASSQGDRPQGYTF. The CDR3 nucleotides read TGCGCCAGCAGCCAAGGGGACAGGCCACAAGGCTACACCTTC.

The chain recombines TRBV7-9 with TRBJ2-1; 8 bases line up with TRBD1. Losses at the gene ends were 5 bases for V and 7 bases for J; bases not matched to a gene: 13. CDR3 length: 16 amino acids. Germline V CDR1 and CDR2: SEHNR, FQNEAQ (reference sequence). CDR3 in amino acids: CASSPRGQGAGNEQFF. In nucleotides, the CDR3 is TGTGCCAGCAGCCCACGTGGGCAGGGGGCGGGAAATGAGCAGTTCTTC.

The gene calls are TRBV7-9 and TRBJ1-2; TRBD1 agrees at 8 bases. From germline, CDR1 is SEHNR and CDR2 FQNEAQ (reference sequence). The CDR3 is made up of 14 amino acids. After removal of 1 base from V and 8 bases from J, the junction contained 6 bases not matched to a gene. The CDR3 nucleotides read TGTGCCAGCAGCTTAGGACAGGGGCCGGAGGGCTACACCTTC. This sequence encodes CASSLGQGPEGYTF.

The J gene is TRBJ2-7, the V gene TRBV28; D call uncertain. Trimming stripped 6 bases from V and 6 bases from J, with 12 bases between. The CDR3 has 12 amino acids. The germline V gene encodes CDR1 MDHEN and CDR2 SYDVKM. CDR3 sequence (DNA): TGTGCCAGCAGCCTCTTAGAGTCCGAGCAGTACTTC. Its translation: CASSLLESEQYF.

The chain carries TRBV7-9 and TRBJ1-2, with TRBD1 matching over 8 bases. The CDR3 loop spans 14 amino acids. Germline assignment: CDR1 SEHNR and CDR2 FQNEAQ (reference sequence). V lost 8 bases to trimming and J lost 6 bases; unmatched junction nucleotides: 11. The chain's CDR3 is CASARGAGGDGYTF. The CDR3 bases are TGTGCCAGCGCCCGTGGGGCAGGGGGCGATGGCTACACCTTC.

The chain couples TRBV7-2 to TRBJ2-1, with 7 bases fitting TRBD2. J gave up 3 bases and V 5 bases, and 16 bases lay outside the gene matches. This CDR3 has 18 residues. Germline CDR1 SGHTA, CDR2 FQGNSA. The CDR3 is CASSLGLDQGSYYNEQFF. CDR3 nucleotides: TGTGCCAGCAGCCTCGGACTAGATCAAGGTAGTTACTACAATGAGCAGTTCTTC.

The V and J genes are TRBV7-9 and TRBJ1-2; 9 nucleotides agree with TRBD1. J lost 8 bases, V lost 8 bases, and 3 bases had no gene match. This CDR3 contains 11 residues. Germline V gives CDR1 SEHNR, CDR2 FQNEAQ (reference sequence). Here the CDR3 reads CASWTGVGYTF. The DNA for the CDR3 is TGTGCCAGCTGGACAGGGGTCGGCTACACCTTC. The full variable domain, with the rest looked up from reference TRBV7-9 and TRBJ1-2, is DTGVSQNPRHKITKRGQNVTFRCDPISEHNRLYWYRQTLGQGPEFLTYFQNEAQLEKSRLLSDRFSAERPKGSFSTLEIQRTEQGDSAMYLCASWTGVGYTFGSGTRLTVV.

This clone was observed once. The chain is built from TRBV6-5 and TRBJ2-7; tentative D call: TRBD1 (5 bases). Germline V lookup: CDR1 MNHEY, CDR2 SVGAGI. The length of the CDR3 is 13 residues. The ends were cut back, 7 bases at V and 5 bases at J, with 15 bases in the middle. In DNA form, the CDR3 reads TGTGCCAGCACCCCTCCAGGGTTGAACGAGCAGTACTTC. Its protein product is CASTPPGLNEQYF.

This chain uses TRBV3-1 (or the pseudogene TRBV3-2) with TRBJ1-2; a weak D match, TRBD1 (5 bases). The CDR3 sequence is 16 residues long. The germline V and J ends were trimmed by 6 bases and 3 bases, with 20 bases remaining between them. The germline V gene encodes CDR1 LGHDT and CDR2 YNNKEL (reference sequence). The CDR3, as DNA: TGTGCCAGCAGTCGCATATGGCAGGGTGCCCACTATGGCTACACCTTC. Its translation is CASSRIWQGAHYGYTF.

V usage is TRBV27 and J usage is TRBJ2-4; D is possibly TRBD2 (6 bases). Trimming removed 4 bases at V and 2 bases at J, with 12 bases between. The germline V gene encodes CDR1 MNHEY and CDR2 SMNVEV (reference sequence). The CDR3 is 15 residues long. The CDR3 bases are TGTGCCAGCAGTTCCTTCGGGGGACCCAAAAACATTCAGTACTTC. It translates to CASSSFGGPKNIQYF.

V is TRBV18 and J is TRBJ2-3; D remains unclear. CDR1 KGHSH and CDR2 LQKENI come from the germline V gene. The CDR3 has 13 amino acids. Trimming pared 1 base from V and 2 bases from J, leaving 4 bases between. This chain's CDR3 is CASSPRATDTQYF. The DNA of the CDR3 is TGTGCCAGCTCACCACGAGCCACAGATACGCAGTATTTT.

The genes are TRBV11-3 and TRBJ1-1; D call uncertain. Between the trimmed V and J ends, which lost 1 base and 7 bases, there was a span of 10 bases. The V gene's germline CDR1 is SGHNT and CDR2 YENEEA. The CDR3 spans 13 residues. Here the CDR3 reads CASSLGRAGEAFF. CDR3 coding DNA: TGTGCCAGCAGCTTAGGCAGAGCGGGTGAAGCTTTCTTT.

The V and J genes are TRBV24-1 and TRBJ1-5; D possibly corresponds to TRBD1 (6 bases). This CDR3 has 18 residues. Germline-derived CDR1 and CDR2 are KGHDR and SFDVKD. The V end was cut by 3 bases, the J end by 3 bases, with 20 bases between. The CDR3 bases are TGTGCCACCAGTGATCCCCGGGACAAAAACAGTCCCAATCAGCCCCAGCATTTT. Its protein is CATSDPRDKNSPNQPQHF.

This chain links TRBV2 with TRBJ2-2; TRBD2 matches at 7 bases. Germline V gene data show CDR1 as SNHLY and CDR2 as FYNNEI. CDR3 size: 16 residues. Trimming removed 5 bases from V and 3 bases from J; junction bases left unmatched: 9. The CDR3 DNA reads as TGTGCCAGCAGTCCCGTGGGGGGGGTGGACACCGGGGAGCTGTTTTTT. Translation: CASSPVGGVDTGELFF.

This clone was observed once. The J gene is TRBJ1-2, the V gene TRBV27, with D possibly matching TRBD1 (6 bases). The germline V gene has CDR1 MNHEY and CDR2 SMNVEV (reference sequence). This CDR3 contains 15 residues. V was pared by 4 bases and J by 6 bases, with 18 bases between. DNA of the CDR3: TGTGCCAGCAGTTACCGGGACATAAAAGTCGATGGCTACACCTTC. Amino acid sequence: CASSYRDIKVDGYTF.